The 30 T cell receptor beta chains given below trace back to one sample, sequenced in a study of patients and donors after allogeneic stem cell transplantation. TCRdb re-called the RT-PCR reads through MiXCR, storing one row per CDR3 protein. The data show 800,000 to 1,000,000 distinct CDR3 sequences, approximately 18% seen once. The sequenced material came from blood, either unsorted or a sorted T cell fraction (not recorded which). These receptors all come from a human donor who was either an allogeneic HSCT recipient or a stem cell or donor lymphocyte infusion donor (not recorded which). It is not recorded whose cells these are; they may come from a transplant donor.

The chain recombines TRBV5-1 with TRBJ2-5; no reliable D call. Per the germline V gene, CDR1 is SGHRS and CDR2 is YFSETQ. The CDR3 runs to 14 residues. The V end lost 0 bases, the J end lost 5 bases, and 11 bases lay between the germline ends. The CDR3 DNA reads as TGCGCCAGCAGCTTGGCCCACACCCGGGAGACCCAGTACTTC. As protein: CASSLAHTRETQYF. Full variable domain (remainder filled in from reference TRBV5-1 and TRBJ2-5): KAGVTQTPRYLIKTRGQQVTLSCSPISGHRSVSWYQQTPGQGLQFLFEYFSETQRNKGNFPGRFSGRQFSNSRSEMNVSTLELGDSALYLCASSLAHTRETQYFGPGTRLLVL.

This clonotype was detected a few times. DNA for the CDR3: TGTGCCAGCAGCCTAGGGGGTCCCGGGCATAATTCACCCCTCCACTTT. Protein product: CASSLGGPGHNSPLHF. The chain employs TRBV12-3 or TRBV12-4 and TRBJ1-6; maybe TRBD1 (6 bases). Trimming pared 6 bases from V and 5 bases from J, leaving 17 bases between. This CDR3 region has 16 residues.

This clonotype was counted ten times or more. The chain recombines TRBV4-1 with TRBJ2-7, with 7 bases aligning to TRBD1. The V gene end was trimmed by 0 bases and the J gene end by 1 base; junction bases not matched to a gene: 6. CDR1 and CDR2 (germline): MGHRA, YSYEKL. The length of the CDR3 is 16 residues. The CDR3 region is CASSQEGQWTSYEQYF. The CDR3 DNA follows: TGCGCCAGCAGCCAAGAGGGACAGTGGACTTCCTACGAGCAGTACTTC.

This clonotype was detected only a few times. The chain carries TRBV28 and TRBJ2-7, with TRBD2 matching over 8 bases. Germline CDR1 and CDR2: MDHEN and SYDVKM. CDR3 length equals 17 residues. Germline trimming cut 4 bases from V and 0 bases from J; bases unmatched to any gene: 11. In DNA form, the CDR3 reads TGTGCCAGCAGTTCCCCGGCGGGGGGACTCATCTCCTACGAGCAGTACTTC. Its translation is CASSSPAGGLISYEQYF.

This clonotype was seen a few times. The J gene is TRBJ2-1, the V gene TRBV21-1; TRBD1, as called in the table, went unchecked against the DNA. TRBV21-1 is deemed a pseudogene. The CDR3 sequence is 18 residues long. The chain's CDR3 is CASSKVVESPHPHNEQFF. The CDR3 nucleotides read TGTGCCAGCAGCAAAGTCGTAGAGAGCCCCCATCCCCACAATGAGCAGTTCTTC.

This clonotype was seen more than once but under ten times. The V and J genes are TRBV6-4 and TRBJ2-3; 9 positions match TRBD1. CDR1 and CDR2 from the germline V gene are MRHNA and SNTAGT. There are 17 residues in the CDR3. With 6 bases clipped from V and 3 bases from J, the junction kept 13 bases outside the gene matches. The CDR3 reads CASSEGQGMLGTDTQYF. Written as DNA, the CDR3 is TGTGCCAGCAGCGAAGGACAGGGGATGCTAGGGACAGATACGCAGTATTTT.

This clonotype was found many times. CDR3 in amino acids: CSVGANYEQYF. The CDR3 bases are TGCAGTGTAGGCGCGAACTACGAGCAGTACTTC. The V call is TRBV20-1, the J call TRBJ2-7; the D is unclear. The V gene's germline CDR1 is DFQATT and CDR2 SNEGSKA (reference sequence). The CDR3 length is 11 residues. Trimming shortened V by 7 bases and J by 3 bases, and 10 bases separated the two germline ends.

This clonotype appeared a few times. The chain is built from TRBV29-1 and TRBJ2-7, with a possible D match to TRBD1 (5 bases). Trimming stripped 0 bases from V and 1 base from J, with 10 bases between. This CDR3 is built from 14 residues. CDR1 SQVTM and CDR2 ANQGSEA come from the germline V gene. CDR3 loop: CSVEDRTLSYEQYF. The CDR3 nucleotides are TGCAGCGTTGAAGACCGGACATTATCCTACGAGCAGTACTTC.

J is TRBJ1-4 and V is TRBV18, with 8 bases identical to TRBD1. In germline, CDR1 is KGHSH, CDR2 LQKENI. The junction had 10 bases not matched to a gene; V was cut back by 3 bases and J by 7 bases. This CDR3 contains 16 residues. Here the CDR3 DNA reads TGTGCCAGCTCACCTGACAGGGGCGTTCGTGGTGAAAAACTGTTTTTT. Translation gives CASSPDRGVRGEKLFF. The whole variable domain, remainder taken from reference TRBV18 and TRBJ1-4, is NAGVMQNPRHLVRRRGQEARLRCSPMKGHSHVYWYRQLPEEGLKFMVYLQKENIIDESGMPKERFSAEFPKEGPSILRIQQVVRGDSAAYFCASSPDRGVRGEKLFFGSGTQLSVL.

This clonotype has more than one count but fewer than ten. V gene TRBV12-3 or TRBV12-4 combines with J gene TRBJ2-1, with 9 bases lining up with TRBD2. This CDR3 comprises 16 residues. V shed 6 bases and J 4 bases; nucleotides not matched to a gene: 10. The CDR3 coding sequence is TGTGCCAGCAGCCTAATGGGCGGGGGGGCTTACAATGAGCAGTTCTTC. Amino acid sequence: CASSLMGGGAYNEQFF.

This clonotype occurred a few times. The chain has TRBV20-1 and TRBJ1-5, with unresolved D. The CDR3 spans 16 residues. CDR1 DFQATT and CDR2 SNEGSKA come from the germline V gene (reference sequence). The V gene lost 0 bases and the J gene lost 6 bases, with 18 bases spanning the gap. The CDR3 region is CSARDHVGGRSQPQHF. DNA of the CDR3: TGCAGTGCTAGAGATCATGTGGGCGGGAGGAGTCAGCCCCAGCATTTT.

This clonotype was seen a few times. The rearrangement uses TRBV10-3 and TRBJ2-3; the match to TRBD2 covers 10 bases. The CDR3 has 17 residues. Per the germline V gene, CDR1 is ENHRY and CDR2 is SYGVKD. V gave up 4 bases and J gave up 6 bases; unmatched junction bases: 13. CDR3 in amino acids: CAISGPLSGGAWDTQYF. The CDR3 DNA follows: TGTGCCATCAGTGGGCCGCTAAGCGGGGGGGCGTGGGATACGCAGTATTTT.

This sequence joins TRBV5-1 and TRBJ2-1; D perhaps matches TRBD1 (5 bases). This CDR3 is built from 15 residues. Trimming took off 2 bases at V and 9 bases at J, with 18 bases between the two ends. The germline CDR1 and CDR2 sequences are SGHRS and YFSETQ. The CDR3, as DNA: TGCGCCAGCAGCTTCCTAGTTTGGGGCAATGGTGAGCAGTTCTTC. Protein sequence: CASSFLVWGNGEQFF.

This clonotype was detected only a few times. The chain employs TRBV4-3 and TRBJ1-1; perhaps TRBD1 as D (5 bases). V gave up 1 base and J gave up 8 bases, with 14 bases separating them. There are 14 residues in the CDR3. Germline CDR1 reads LGHNA; CDR2 reads YSLEER. CDR3: CASSQVVGAGEAFF. In DNA form, the CDR3 reads TGCGCCAGCAGCCAAGTGGTTGGTGCAGGGGAAGCTTTCTTT.

The genes are TRBV20-1 and TRBJ2-3; possible D gene TRBD1, 6 bases. Germline CDR1 DFQATT, CDR2 SNEGSKA (reference sequence). This CDR3 is built from 14 residues. Trimming shortened V by 6 bases and J by 2 bases, and 15 bases separated the two germline ends. CDR3 loop: CSAGTGTTTDTQYF. DNA for the CDR3: TGCAGTGCGGGGACCGGGACAACCACAGATACGCAGTATTTT.

In this sample, this clonotype turned up many times. The chain couples TRBV27 to TRBJ2-3, with unresolved D. Trimming pared 3 bases from V and 6 bases from J, leaving 10 bases between. Germline-derived CDR1 and CDR2 are MNHEY and SMNVEV (reference sequence). The CDR3 extends over 13 amino acids. CDR3 bases: TGTGCCAGCAGTTTTGGTCCGACGGATACGCAGTATTTT. Its translation is CASSFGPTDTQYF.

The chain links TRBV12-3 or TRBV12-4 to TRBJ2-5, with TRBD2 identical over 11 bases. The CDR3 contains 16 residues. With V trimmed by 5 bases and J by 6 bases, 11 bases remained unmatched. CDR3 in amino acids: CASSARLAGTGKTQYF. CDR3 nucleotide sequence: TGTGCCAGCAGTGCGCGACTAGCGGGGACGGGGAAGACCCAGTACTTC.

This clonotype showed up just a few times. CDR3 coding DNA: TGTGCCAGCACCGAGGGAGACGATGAGCAGTTCTTC. Translation: CASTEGDDEQFF. The V call is TRBV5-4, the J call TRBJ2-1; a weak D match, TRBD2 (5 bases). The CDR3 has 12 residues. Looked up from germline, CDR1 is SGHNT and CDR2 is YYREEE (reference sequence). V was trimmed by 6 bases and J by 8 bases, leaving 12 bases between them. Supplemented by reference TRBV5-4 and TRBJ2-1, the full variable domain reads ETGVTQSPTHLIKTRGQQVTLRCSSQSGHNTVSWYQQALGQGPQFIFQYYREEENGRGNFPPRFSGLQFPNYSSELNVNALELDDSALYLCASTEGDDEQFFGPGTRLTVL.

The CDR3 reads CASSQLGHEKQPQHF. The DNA for the CDR3 is TGTGCCAGCAGCCAACTTGGGCACGAAAAGCAGCCCCAGCATTTT. The gene calls are TRBV4-2 and TRBJ1-5; no definite D call. V lost 2 bases to trimming and J lost 7 bases, with 15 bases between them. Germline CDR1 LGHNA, CDR2 YNFKEQ. The CDR3 sequence is 15 residues long.

This chain uses TRBV4-1 with TRBJ1-2, with 9 positions matching TRBD1. V shed 3 bases, J shed 8 bases, and the junction held 7 bases outside the gene matches. This CDR3 has 14 residues. The germline gives CDR1 MGHRA, CDR2 YSYEKL. This CDR3 reads CASSQIGQGRGYTF. DNA for the CDR3: TGCGCCAGCAGCCAGATAGGACAGGGGCGCGGCTACACCTTC.

This clonotype appeared a few times. The CDR3 region is CASSSSGTSSYEQYF. As DNA, the CDR3 is TGTGCCAGCAGTTCCTCAGGGACATCCTCCTACGAGCAGTACTTC. The rearrangement links TRBV12-3 or TRBV12-4 to TRBJ2-7, with a possible D match to TRBD1 (6 bases). CDR3 length equals 15 residues. The V end was cut by 4 bases, the J end by 0 bases, with 13 bases between.

V usage is TRBV15 and J usage is TRBJ1-3; D not certain. V gave up 3 bases and J gave up 2 bases, with 14 bases separating them. Germline V gives CDR1 LNHNV, CDR2 YYDKDF (reference sequence). The length of the CDR3 is 16 residues. In nucleotides, the CDR3 is TGTGCCACCAGCAGTGCTCCCGGGTTAACTGGAAACACCATATATTTT. Encoded protein: CATSSAPGLTGNTIYF. Full variable domain (rest looked up from reference TRBV15 and TRBJ1-3): DAMVIQNPRYQVTQFGKPVTLSCSQTLNHNVMYWYQQKSSQAPKLLFHYYDKDFNNEADTPDNFQSRRPNTSFCFLDIRSPGLGDTAMYLCATSSAPGLTGNTIYFGEGSWLTVV.

This clonotype showed up just once. The rearrangement links TRBV29-1 to TRBJ2-1; D is perhaps TRBD2 (5 bases). Germline loops: CDR1 SQVTM, CDR2 ANQGSEA. The CDR3 totals 17 residues. The ends were cut back, 0 bases at V and 3 bases at J, with 18 bases in the middle. This chain's CDR3 is CSVEEGMETKSYNEQFF. DNA for the CDR3: TGCAGCGTTGAAGAGGGAATGGAGACTAAGAGCTACAATGAGCAGTTCTTC.

With regard to this clonotype: A read error may produce the germline difference seen at one junction end. The chain recombines TRBV11-3 with TRBJ2-6; a weak D match, TRBD1 (7 bases). This CDR3 has 13 amino acids. The germline CDR1 and CDR2 sequences are SGHNT and YENEEA. CDR3 in amino acids: CASSQQGGNVLTF. The CDR3 DNA reads TGTGCCAGCAGCCAGCAGGGGGGCAACGTCCTGACTTTC.

The chain couples TRBV24-1 to TRBJ2-3; D may be TRBD2 (6 bases). Trimming removed 4 bases from V and 3 bases from J, with 13 bases in between. The CDR3 covers 15 residues. The germline V gene has CDR1 KGHDR and CDR2 SFDVKD. This CDR3 is CATSERRGRTDTQYF. In DNA form, the CDR3 reads TGTGCCACCAGTGAACGGAGGGGTAGGACAGATACGCAGTATTTT.

A single count supports this clonotype. The V gene is TRBV4-3, the J gene TRBJ1-4; no clear D. Germline loops: CDR1 LGHNA, CDR2 YSLEER. CDR3 length equals 19 residues. V lost 1 base and J lost 4, with 22 bases in between. CDR3: CASSQALGRLGRFNEKLFF. CDR3 DNA: TGCGCCAGCAGCCAAGCCCTGGGCAGGTTAGGCCGCTTTAATGAAAAACTGTTTTTT.

This clonotype was counted between two and nine times. The rearrangement joins TRBV30 to TRBJ2-7; D is possibly TRBD1 (6 bases). The ends were cut back, 8 bases at V and 4 bases at J, with 15 bases in the middle. CDR1 and CDR2 (germline): GTSNPN, SVGIG (reference sequence). The CDR3 has 12 residues. As DNA, the CDR3 is TGTGCCGGGTCTACACAGGGATACGAGCAGTACTTC. Its translation is CAGSTQGYEQYF. The full variable domain, in which reference TRBV30 and TRBJ2-7 provide the parts outside the CDR3, is SQTIHQWPATLVQPVGSPLSLECTVEGTSNPNLYWYRQAAGRGLQLLFYSVGIGQISSEVPQNLSASRPQDRQFILSSKKLLLSDSGFYLCAGSTQGYEQYFGPGTRLTVT.

The V and J genes are TRBV4-2 and TRBJ2-6, with D tentatively TRBD1 (5 bases). Germline CDR1 LGHNA, CDR2 YNFKEQ. The CDR3 totals 15 residues. V lost 6 bases and J 0 bases, leaving 9 bases between the germline ends. The CDR3 reads CASRLGPSGANVLTF. The DNA for the CDR3 is TGTGCCAGCAGACTGGGGCCCTCTGGGGCCAACGTCCTGACTTTC.

In regard to this clonotype: Its ends do not fully match the called genes, so a read error is possible. The chain couples TRBV7-7 to TRBJ2-1, with D possibly matching TRBD1 (6 bases). Germline CDR1 SSHAT, CDR2 FNYEAQ (reference sequence). This CDR3 is built from 13 residues. The CDR3 spells CASSTHRDAEQFF. CDR3 sequence (DNA): TGTGCTAGCAGTACCCACAGGGATGCTGAGCAGTTCTTC.

This clonotype was detected ten times or more. J is TRBJ2-1 and V is TRBV6-2 or TRBV6-3; 11 positions agree with TRBD2. With V trimmed by 0 bases and J by 6 bases, 7 bases remained unmatched. The CDR3 extends over 17 amino acids. Germline V gene data show CDR1 as MNHEY and CDR2 as SVGEGT. The CDR3 region is CASSYSYGTSGANEQFF. For the CDR3, the DNA is TGTGCCAGCAGTTACTCTTATGGGACTAGCGGAGCCAATGAGCAGTTCTTC.